These 5 T cell receptor beta chains were all obtained from the same sample, sequenced in a study of T cell therapy after organ transplantation. Produced via immunoSEQ multiplex PCR; TCRdb's table is partial and in-frame only. In the table there are about 20,000 clones, about four fifths of which are singletons. What these receptors recognize is not known. Time point of the sample: 20-29 weeks after completion of therapy. Material: CD8+ T cells from blood, obtained after autologous CMV-specific T cell therapy. Every receptor here comes from a human patient who had received a solid organ transplant and had CMV disease. Some T cells may be transferred from the graft donor.

The chain has TRBV4-1 and TRBJ2-7; 7 positions agree with TRBD1. CDR1 and CDR2 from the germline V gene are MGHRA and YSYEKL. The CDR3 runs 14 residues. J lost 5 bases, V lost 1 base, and 5 bases had no gene match. The chain's CDR3 is CASSQVGRGNEQYF. As DNA, the CDR3 is TGCGCCAGCAGCCAAGTGGGCAGGGGGAACGAGCAGTACTTC.

V usage is TRBV27 and J usage is TRBJ2-7; D unclear. V shed 2 bases and J shed 1 base, with 6 bases lying between them. This CDR3 contains 13 residues. The germline gives CDR1 MNHEY, CDR2 SMNVEV (reference sequence). The CDR3 sequence is CASSLEESYEQYF. Written as DNA, the CDR3 is TGTGCCAGCAGTTTAGAGGAATCCTACGAGCAGTACTTC.

The gene calls are TRBV29-1 and TRBJ2-1; 7 nucleotides line up with TRBD1. The CDR3 consists of 14 residues. Germline-derived CDR1 and CDR2 are SQVTM and ANQGSEA. V lost 3 bases, J lost 3 bases, and 5 bases stayed unmatched. The CDR3 DNA sequence: TGCAGCGTTGAGGGCAGGGGGATCTACAATGAGCAGTTCTTC. It encodes CSVEGRGIYNEQFF.

The chain joins TRBV6-5 to TRBJ2-3; D is unclear. This CDR3 is built from 13 residues. CDR1 MNHEY and CDR2 SVGAGI come from the germline V gene. Trimming took 6 bases from V and 5 from J, leaving 12 bases between them. The CDR3 sequence is CASSWTSGDTQYF. CDR3 nucleotides: TGTGCCAGCAGCTGGACCTCGGGAGATACGCAGTATTTT.

This chain connects TRBV5-6 to TRBJ1-5; D gene unclear. This CDR3 has 12 residues. Germline V gives CDR1 SGHDT, CDR2 YYEEEE. The V and J ends lost 2 bases and 6 bases respectively, with 6 bases between them. The CDR3 sequence: CASSFRGQPQHF. CDR3 nucleotide sequence: TGTGCCAGCAGCTTTAGAGGTCAGCCCCAGCATTTT. Using reference TRBV5-6 and TRBJ1-5 for the parts outside the CDR3, the full variable domain is DAGVTQSPTHLIKTRGQQVTLRCSPKSGHDTVSWYQQALGQGPQFIFQYYEEEERQRGNFPDRFSGHQFPNYSSELNVNALLLGDSALYLCASSFRGQPQHFGDGTRLSIL.